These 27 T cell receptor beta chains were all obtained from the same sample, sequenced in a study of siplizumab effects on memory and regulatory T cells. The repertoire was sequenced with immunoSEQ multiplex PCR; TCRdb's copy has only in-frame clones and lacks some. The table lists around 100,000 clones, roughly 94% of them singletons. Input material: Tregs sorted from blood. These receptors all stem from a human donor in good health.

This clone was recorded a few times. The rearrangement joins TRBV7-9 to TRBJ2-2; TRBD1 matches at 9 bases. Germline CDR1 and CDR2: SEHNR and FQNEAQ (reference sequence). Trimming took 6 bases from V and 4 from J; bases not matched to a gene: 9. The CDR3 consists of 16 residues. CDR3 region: CASRITGGAVTGELFF. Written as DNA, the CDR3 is TGTGCCAGCAGAATCACAGGGGGCGCGGTCACCGGGGAGCTGTTTTTT.

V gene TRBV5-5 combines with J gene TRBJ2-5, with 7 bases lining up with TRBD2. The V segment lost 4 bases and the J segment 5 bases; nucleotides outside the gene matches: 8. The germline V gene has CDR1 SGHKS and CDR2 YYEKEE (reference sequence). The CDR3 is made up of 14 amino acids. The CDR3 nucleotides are TGTGCCAGCAGCCTTTCGACTAGCCGGGAGACCCAGTACTTC. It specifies CASSLSTSRETQYF.

DNA for the CDR3: TGTGCCAGCAGTCATCTCCTAGGGGGTGGGAATCAGCCCCAGCATTTT. This encodes CASSHLLGGGNQPQHF. This sequence joins TRBV2 and TRBJ1-5, with D perhaps TRBD1 (6 bases). Germline CDR1 SNHLY, CDR2 FYNNEI. Trimming shortened V by 5 bases and J by 4 bases, and 18 bases separated the two germline ends. The CDR3 contains 16 residues.

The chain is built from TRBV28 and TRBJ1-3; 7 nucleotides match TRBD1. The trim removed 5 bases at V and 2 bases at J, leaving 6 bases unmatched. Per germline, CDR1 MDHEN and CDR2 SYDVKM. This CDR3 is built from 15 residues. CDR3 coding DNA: TGTGCCAGCAGTATCCGGGACAGACCTGGAAACACCATATATTTT. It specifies CASSIRDRPGNTIYF.

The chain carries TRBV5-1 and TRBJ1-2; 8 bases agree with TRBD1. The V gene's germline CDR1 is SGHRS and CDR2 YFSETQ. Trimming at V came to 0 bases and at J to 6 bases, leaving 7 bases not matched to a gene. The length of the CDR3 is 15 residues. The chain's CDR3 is CASSLVGQGSDGYTF. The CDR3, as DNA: TGCGCCAGCAGCTTGGTCGGACAGGGATCGGATGGCTACACCTTC.

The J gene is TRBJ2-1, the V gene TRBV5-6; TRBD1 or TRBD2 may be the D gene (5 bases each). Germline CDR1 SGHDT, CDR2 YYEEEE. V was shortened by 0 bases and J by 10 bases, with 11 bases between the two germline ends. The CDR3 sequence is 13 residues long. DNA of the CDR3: TGTGCCAGCAGCTTGGCGGGGCTAGGGGAGCAGTTCTTC. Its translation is CASSLAGLGEQFF.

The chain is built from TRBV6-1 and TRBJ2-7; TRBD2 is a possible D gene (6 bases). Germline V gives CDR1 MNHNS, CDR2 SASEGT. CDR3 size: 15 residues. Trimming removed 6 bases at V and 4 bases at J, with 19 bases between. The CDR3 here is CASRGGPMSGYEQYF. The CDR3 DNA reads TGTGCCAGCAGGGGAGGACCGATGTCGGGATACGAGCAGTACTTC.

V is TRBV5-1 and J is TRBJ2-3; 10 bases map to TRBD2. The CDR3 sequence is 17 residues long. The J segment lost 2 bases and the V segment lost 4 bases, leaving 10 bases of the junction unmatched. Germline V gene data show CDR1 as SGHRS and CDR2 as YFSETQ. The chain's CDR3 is CASSPTSGSLITDTQYF. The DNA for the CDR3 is TGCGCCAGCAGCCCGACTAGCGGGTCCCTCATCACAGATACGCAGTATTTT.

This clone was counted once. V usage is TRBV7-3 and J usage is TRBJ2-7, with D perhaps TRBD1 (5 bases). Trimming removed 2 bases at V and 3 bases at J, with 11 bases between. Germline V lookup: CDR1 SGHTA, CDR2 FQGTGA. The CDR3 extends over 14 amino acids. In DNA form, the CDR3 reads TGTGCCAGCAGCTTACAAGGGGCTGGCTACGAGCAGTACTTC. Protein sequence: CASSLQGAGYEQYF.

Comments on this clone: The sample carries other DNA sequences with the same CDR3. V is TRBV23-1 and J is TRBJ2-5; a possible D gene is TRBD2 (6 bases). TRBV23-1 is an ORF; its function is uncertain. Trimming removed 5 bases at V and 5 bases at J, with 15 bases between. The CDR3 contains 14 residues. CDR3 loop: CASSWRAGSETQYF. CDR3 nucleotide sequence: TGCGCCAGCAGTTGGAGGGCGGGTTCGGAGACCCAGTACTTC.

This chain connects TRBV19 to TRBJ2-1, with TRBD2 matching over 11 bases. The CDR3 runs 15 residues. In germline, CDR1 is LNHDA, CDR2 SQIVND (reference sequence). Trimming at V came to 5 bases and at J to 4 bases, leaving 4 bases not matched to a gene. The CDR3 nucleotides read TGTGCCAGTAGTTTAGCGGGGGGGACTTACAATGAGCAGTTCTTC. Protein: CASSLAGGTYNEQFF.

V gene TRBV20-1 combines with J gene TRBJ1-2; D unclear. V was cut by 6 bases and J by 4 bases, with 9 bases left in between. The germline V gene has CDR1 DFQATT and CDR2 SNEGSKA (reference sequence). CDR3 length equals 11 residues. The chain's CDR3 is CSAELSYGYTF. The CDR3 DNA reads TGCAGTGCGGAGTTATCCTATGGCTACACCTTC.

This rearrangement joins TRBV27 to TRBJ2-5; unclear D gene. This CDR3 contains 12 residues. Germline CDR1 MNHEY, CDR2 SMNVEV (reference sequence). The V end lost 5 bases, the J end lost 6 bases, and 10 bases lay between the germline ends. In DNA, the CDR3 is TGTGCCAGCAGTGGGGTTGGCAAGACCCAGTACTTC. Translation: CASSGVGKTQYF.

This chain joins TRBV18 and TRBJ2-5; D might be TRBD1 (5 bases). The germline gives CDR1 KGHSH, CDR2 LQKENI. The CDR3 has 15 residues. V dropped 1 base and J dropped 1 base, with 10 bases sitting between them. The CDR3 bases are TGTGCCAGCTCACCACTTCAGGACACCCAAGAGACCCAGTACTTC. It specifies CASSPLQDTQETQYF. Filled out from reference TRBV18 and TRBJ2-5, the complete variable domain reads NAGVMQNPRHLVRRRGQEARLRCSPMKGHSHVYWYRQLPEEGLKFMVYLQKENIIDESGMPKERFSAEFPKEGPSILRIQQVVRGDSAAYFCASSPLQDTQETQYFGPGTRLLVL.

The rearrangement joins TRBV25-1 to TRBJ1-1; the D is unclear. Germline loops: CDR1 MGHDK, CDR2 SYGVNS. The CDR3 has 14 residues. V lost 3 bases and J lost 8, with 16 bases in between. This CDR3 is CASSEGYPSAEAFF. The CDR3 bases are TGTGCCAGCAGTGAGGGGTACCCTAGCGCGGAAGCTTTCTTT.

The CDR3 DNA follows: TGTGCCAGCAGCTTGGACAGGTTTGGCGAGCAGTACTTC. It yields the protein CASSLDRFGEQYF. V is TRBV7-6 and J is TRBJ2-7, with TRBD1 matching over 7 bases. Germline trimming cut 3 bases from V and 6 bases from J; bases unmatched to any gene: 5. Germline loops: CDR1 SGHVS, CDR2 FNYEAQ. The CDR3 covers 13 residues. The full variable domain, completed using reference TRBV7-6 and TRBJ2-7, is GAGVSQSPRYKVTKRGQDVALRCDPISGHVSLYWYRQALGQGPEFLTYFNYEAQQDKSGLPNDRFSAERPEGSISTLTIQRTEQRDSAMYRCASSLDRFGEQYFGPGTRLTVT.

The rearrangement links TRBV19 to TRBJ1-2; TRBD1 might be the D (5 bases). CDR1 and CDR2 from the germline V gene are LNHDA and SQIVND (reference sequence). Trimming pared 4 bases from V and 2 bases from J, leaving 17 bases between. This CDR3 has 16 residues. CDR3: CASSTGLSRGNYGYTF. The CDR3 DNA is TGTGCCAGTAGTACGGGACTTAGTCGCGGGAACTATGGCTACACCTTC.

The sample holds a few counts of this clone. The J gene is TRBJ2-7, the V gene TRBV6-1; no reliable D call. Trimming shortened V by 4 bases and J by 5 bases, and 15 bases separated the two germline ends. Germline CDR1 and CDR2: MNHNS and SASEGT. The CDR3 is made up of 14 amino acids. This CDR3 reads CASSALSSTDEQYF. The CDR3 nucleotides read TGTGCCAGCAGTGCCCTTTCTTCCACGGACGAGCAGTACTTC.

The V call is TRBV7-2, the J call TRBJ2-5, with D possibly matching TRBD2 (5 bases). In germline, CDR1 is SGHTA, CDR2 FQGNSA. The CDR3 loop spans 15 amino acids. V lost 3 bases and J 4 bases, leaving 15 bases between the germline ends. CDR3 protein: CASSFSALTRETQYF. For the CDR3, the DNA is TGTGCCAGCAGCTTTAGCGCCCTGACCCGAGAGACCCAGTACTTC.

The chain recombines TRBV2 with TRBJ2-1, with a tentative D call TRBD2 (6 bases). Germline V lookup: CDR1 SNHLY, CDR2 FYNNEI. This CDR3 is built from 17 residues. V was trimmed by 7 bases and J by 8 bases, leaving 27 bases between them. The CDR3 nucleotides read TGTGCCAGCACTGAGAGCCCGTTACTAGCAGGGAGCTATGAGCAGTTCTTC. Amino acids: CASTESPLLAGSYEQFF.

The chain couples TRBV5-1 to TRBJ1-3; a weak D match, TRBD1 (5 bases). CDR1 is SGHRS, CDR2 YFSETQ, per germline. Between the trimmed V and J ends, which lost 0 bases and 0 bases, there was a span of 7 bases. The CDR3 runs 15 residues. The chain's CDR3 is CASSLGQISGNTIYF. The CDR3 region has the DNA TGCGCCAGCAGCTTGGGACAGATCTCTGGAAACACCATATATTTT.

The CDR3: CASSGVKSSYEQYF. CDR3 coding DNA: TGTGCCAGCTCAGGAGTTAAGAGCTCCTACGAGCAGTACTTC. The chain recombines TRBV18 with TRBJ2-7; D remains ambiguous. CDR1 is KGHSH and CDR2 is LQKENI in the germline V gene. V was cut by 5 bases and J by 0 bases, with 11 bases left in between. The CDR3 loop spans 14 amino acids. Full variable domain (remainder filled in from reference TRBV18 and TRBJ2-7): NAGVMQNPRHLVRRRGQEARLRCSPMKGHSHVYWYRQLPEEGLKFMVYLQKENIIDESGMPKERFSAEFPKEGPSILRIQQVVRGDSAAYFCASSGVKSSYEQYFGPGTRLTVT.

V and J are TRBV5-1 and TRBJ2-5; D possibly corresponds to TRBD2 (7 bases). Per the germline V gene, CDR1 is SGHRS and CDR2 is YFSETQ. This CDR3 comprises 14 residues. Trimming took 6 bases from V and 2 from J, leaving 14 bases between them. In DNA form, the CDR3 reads TGCGCCAGCACCAAAGGGGGGGCTCAAGAGACCCAGTACTTC. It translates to CASTKGGAQETQYF.

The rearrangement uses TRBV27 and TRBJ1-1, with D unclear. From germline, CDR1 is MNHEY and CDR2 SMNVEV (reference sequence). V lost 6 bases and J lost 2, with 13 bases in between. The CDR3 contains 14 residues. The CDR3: CASSLTRFNTEAFF. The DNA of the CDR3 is TGTGCCAGCAGCCTAACTCGCTTTAACACTGAAGCTTTCTTT.

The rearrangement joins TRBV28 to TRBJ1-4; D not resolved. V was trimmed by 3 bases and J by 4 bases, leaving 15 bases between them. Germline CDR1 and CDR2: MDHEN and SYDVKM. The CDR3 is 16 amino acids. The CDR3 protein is CASSLLGGSLNEKLFF. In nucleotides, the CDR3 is TGTGCCAGCAGTTTGCTGGGTGGTAGTCTTAATGAAAAACTGTTTTTT.

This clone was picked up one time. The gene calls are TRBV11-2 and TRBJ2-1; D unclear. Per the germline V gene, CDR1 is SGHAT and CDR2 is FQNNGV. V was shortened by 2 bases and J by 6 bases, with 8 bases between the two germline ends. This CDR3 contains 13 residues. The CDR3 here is CASSLMGINEQFF. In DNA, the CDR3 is TGTGCCAGCAGCTTAATGGGAATCAATGAGCAGTTCTTC. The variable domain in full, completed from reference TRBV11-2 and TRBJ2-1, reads EAGVAQSPRYKIIEKRQSVAFWCNPISGHATLYWYQQILGQGPKLLIQFQNNGVVDDSQLPKDRFSAERLKGVDSTLKIQPAKLEDSAVYLCASSLMGINEQFFGPGTRLTVL.

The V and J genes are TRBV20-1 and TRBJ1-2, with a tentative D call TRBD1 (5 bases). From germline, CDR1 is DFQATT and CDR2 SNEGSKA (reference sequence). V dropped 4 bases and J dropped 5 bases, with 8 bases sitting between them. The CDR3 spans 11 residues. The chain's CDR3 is CSAIAGYGYTF. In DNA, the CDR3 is TGCAGTGCTATTGCAGGGTATGGCTACACCTTC.